This T cell receptor (beta chain) is from a study of cytomegalovirus exposure and HLA in healthy donors. V was cut by 1 base and J by 7 bases, with 7 bases left in between. The CDR3 contains 12 residues. Germline lookup yields CDR1 KGHSH and CDR2 LQKENI. Study-level findings and limits: The only immune exposure information that was available was CMV serostatus. DRB1 had the most TCR associations and HLA-C the fewest, a later analysis found, with rates varying by HLA locus. It was approximately 150 TCR beta chains that were listed as cytomegalovirus-associated.

The study ran its PCR with 60 Vbeta and 13 Jbeta primers. Generated by immunoSEQ multiplex PCR, the TCRdb table keeps only in-frame clones and is missing some. The sample holds about 120,000 clones, 80% seen once. A note on this clone: Its antigen is unknown.

At collection, donors were nominally healthy, but unrecorded immune exposures were probable. Material: PBMCs. V is TRBV18 and J is TRBJ1-1; TRBD1 might be the D (5 bases). The sequence was collected from a female donor in good health and CMV-seropositive. The chain's CDR3 is CASSPRGGEAFF. CDR3 coding DNA: TGTGCCAGCTCACCACGGGGGGGTGAAGCTTTCTTT.